This T cell receptor (beta chain) was retrieved from a study of a mutant IDH1 vaccine in newly diagnosed glioma. Study overall: Treated patients had a mean age of approximately 40 years and a roughly 60% male, approximately 38% female split. Patients got radiotherapy, temozolomide, or both beforehand, and most got both. Study findings and constraints: Pseudoprogression appeared independent of alterations in top peripheral clonotypes.

The table came from immunoSEQ multiplex PCR; TCRdb's copy has only in-frame clones and leaves some out. The sample lists some 31,000 clones; less than 90% were seen once. The CDR3 is 14 amino acids. V lost 5 bases to trimming and J lost 6 bases, with 14 bases between them. The germline gives CDR1 SGHTS, CDR2 YDEGEE. Of note for this clone: Its specificity is not known.

The time point here: week 23, last vaccination. One vaccine dose held 300 ug of mutant IDH1 20-mer peptide and came with topical imiquimod. This receptor was obtained from a woman aged 18-35 years with glioma. The J gene is TRBJ2-2, the V gene TRBV5-8; D may be TRBD1 (6 bases). This specimen was PBMCs, taken from a glioma patient whose treatment included an IDH1 peptide vaccine. This chain's CDR3 is CASRVQGRAGELFF. CDR3 coding DNA: TGTGCCAGCAGAGTACAGGGAAGGGCCGGGGAGCTGTTTTTT.